This TCR beta chain comes out of a study of OX40 agonist ivuxolimab in advanced cancers. Study details: Of the participants, approximately 40% had some prior anti-PD-1, anti-PD-L1 or anti-CTLA-4 therapy, which was allowed.

The table came from immunoSEQ multiplex PCR; TCRdb's copy has only in-frame clones and leaves some out. The table shows some 46,000 clones, with about 90% occurring only once. On this clone: What it binds is not known.

Study-level points and caveats: Expanded clones were, on average, more numerous in CD8+ T cells than in CD4+.

With 4 bases clipped from V and 3 bases from J, the junction kept 4 bases outside the gene matches. The CDR3 has 14 residues. Germline lookup yields CDR1 SGDLS and CDR2 YYNGEE. The chain employs TRBV9 and TRBJ2-7; TRBD2 aligns across 10 bases. The source was CD4+ or CD8+ T cells sorted from blood, collected in a trial of the OX40 agonist ivuxolimab. The sequence was collected from an adult with an advanced solid tumor such as melanoma, head and neck, liver or kidney cancer. CDR3 coding DNA: TGTGCCAGCAGCCCTTCTAGCGGGAGCTACGAGCAGTACTTC. Protein sequence: CASSPSSGSYEQYF. Full variable domain (rest looked up from reference TRBV9 and TRBJ2-7): DSGVTQTPKHLITATGQRVTLRCSPRSGDLSVYWYQQSLDQGLQFLIQYYNGEERAKGNILERFSAQQFPDLHSELNLSSLELGDSALYFCASSPSSGSYEQYFGPGTRLTVT.